One and the same sample provided the 27 T cell receptor beta chains below, sequenced in a study of blood T cell repertoires in COVID-19. Clones were sequenced by immunoSEQ multiplex PCR, and TCRdb holds only the in-frame ones, with some missing. The sample holds roughly 340,000 clones; approximately 90% are singletons and the top ten take less than 3.5%. Sequenced: peripheral blood. Source of these receptors: a woman younger than 35 who had recovered from COVID-19.

The chain uses TRBV19 and TRBJ1-6; a possible D gene is TRBD1 (5 bases). Germline values: CDR1 LNHDA, CDR2 SQIVND (reference sequence). The V and J ends lost 3 bases and 8 bases respectively, with 11 bases between them. The CDR3 consists of 14 residues. DNA of the CDR3: TGTGCCAGTAGTATTTCGGGGGTGGATTCACCCCTCCACTTT. Amino acids: CASSISGVDSPLHF.

The chain is built from TRBV6-5 and TRBJ2-1; no firm D call. This CDR3 spans 10 amino acids. V was pared by 6 bases and J by 9 bases, with 6 bases between. From germline, CDR1 is MNHEY and CDR2 SVGAGI. For the CDR3, the DNA is TGTGCCAGCAGGAGTGGTGAGCAGTTCTTC. This sequence encodes CASRSGEQFF.

The chain couples TRBV6-6 to TRBJ2-1, with D perhaps matching TRBD1 (5 bases). Looked up from germline, CDR1 is MNHNY and CDR2 is SVGAGI (reference sequence). This CDR3 comprises 12 residues. Trimming pared 8 bases from V and 9 bases from J, leaving 14 bases between. The DNA for the CDR3 is TGTGCCAGCGCTCAAGCAGGGCTTGAGCAGTTCTTC. Translating it yields CASAQAGLEQFF.

The V call is TRBV4-1, the J call TRBJ2-3; D not resolved. Germline lookup yields CDR1 MGHRA and CDR2 YSYEKL. V lost 1 base and J lost 6, with 23 bases in between. The CDR3 sequence is 18 residues long. Here the CDR3 reads CASSQGVLNENSPDTQYF. CDR3 coding DNA: TGCGCCAGCAGCCAAGGGGTACTAAACGAGAATTCCCCGGATACGCAGTATTTT.

CDR3 sequence: CASGLGQGSTEAFF. The CDR3 nucleotides read TGTGCTAGTGGTTTGGGACAGGGTTCGACTGAAGCTTTCTTT. The V call is TRBV12-5, the J call TRBJ1-1, with 7 bases lining up with TRBD1. J lost 5 bases, V lost 1 base, and 4 bases had no gene match. The V gene's germline CDR1 is LGHNT and CDR2 FRNRAP. The CDR3 extends over 14 amino acids.

This clone was seen a single time. The J gene is TRBJ1-5, the V gene TRBV6-5, with TRBD1 matching 9 bases. The trim removed 7 bases at V and 6 bases at J, leaving 10 bases unmatched. The CDR3 length is 15 residues. From germline, CDR1 is MNHEY and CDR2 SVGAGI. In nucleotides, the CDR3 is TGTGCCAGCAAAACACAGGGGGCTGTAGGTCAGCCCCAGCATTTT. It encodes CASKTQGAVGQPQHF.

The chain has TRBV7-9 and TRBJ2-1, with 7 bases aligning to TRBD1. The CDR3 contains 13 residues. With 5 bases clipped from V and 12 bases from J, the junction kept 10 bases outside the gene matches. Germline CDR1 and CDR2: SEHNR and FQNEAQ (reference sequence). CDR3 region: CASSPRQGSSQFF. CDR3 coding DNA: TGTGCCAGCAGCCCCAGACAGGGTTCGTCGCAGTTCTTC.

This clone was seen just once. V gene TRBV28 combines with J gene TRBJ1-1, with TRBD1 matching 7 bases. There are 15 residues in the CDR3. V trimming: 5 bases; J trimming: 1 base; junction bases outside the gene matches: 7. Germline-derived CDR1 and CDR2 are MDHEN and SYDVKM. The CDR3 bases are TGTGCCAGCAGTGTCCCCGGGACAGCGAACACTGAAGCTTTCTTT. The encoded protein is CASSVPGTANTEAFF.

The genes are TRBV7-4 and TRBJ2-7, with a weak D call TRBD2 (6 bases). Looked up from germline, CDR1 is SGHVT and CDR2 is SQSDAQ. V dropped 4 bases and J dropped 2 bases, with 18 bases sitting between them. CDR3 length: 16 amino acids. Here the CDR3 reads CASSWEPRDSAYEQYV. For the CDR3, the DNA is TGTGCCAGCAGCTGGGAACCCCGGGACTCCGCCTACGAGCAGTACGTC.

CDR3 nucleotide sequence: TGTGCCAGCAGTCGCCACAGCATAGCCTACAATGAGCAGTTCTTC. Translating gives CASSRHSIAYNEQFF. The rearrangement joins TRBV6-5 to TRBJ2-1; D gene unclear. Germline V gene lookup returns CDR1 MNHEY and CDR2 SVGAGI. V lost 5 bases, J lost 2 bases, and 13 bases lay in between. This CDR3 region has 15 residues.

This rearrangement joins TRBV7-9 to TRBJ1-1; possibly TRBD1 for D (5 bases). The CDR3 runs to 14 residues. Germline CDR1 SEHNR, CDR2 FQNEAQ (reference sequence). The germline V and J ends were trimmed by 3 bases and 1 base, with 9 bases remaining between them. The CDR3 sequence is CASSLSQGNTEAFF. The CDR3 region has the DNA TGTGCCAGCAGCTTGAGCCAGGGGAACACTGAAGCTTTCTTT.

This chain connects TRBV5-1 to TRBJ1-1; D is perhaps TRBD1 (5 bases). The CDR3 is made up of 15 amino acids. V lost 0 bases, J lost 3 bases, and 12 bases lay in between. Germline V gives CDR1 SGHRS, CDR2 YFSETQ. The CDR3 loop is CASSLAGGVYTEAFF. The CDR3 coding sequence is TGCGCCAGCAGCTTGGCCGGGGGTGTGTACACTGAAGCTTTCTTT.

On this clone itself: This sample includes further DNA sequences coding for the same CDR3. The V gene is TRBV11-3, the J gene TRBJ1-2; D is possibly TRBD1 (6 bases). Looked up from germline, CDR1 is SGHNT and CDR2 is YENEEA. The V gene lost 5 bases and the J gene lost 2 bases, with 9 bases spanning the gap. The CDR3 runs 13 residues. CDR3: CASSPGQNYGYTF. The CDR3, as DNA: TGTGCCAGCAGCCCCGGACAGAACTATGGCTACACCTTC.

The chain employs TRBV5-1 and TRBJ2-3; no definite D call. V lost 8 bases to trimming and J lost 1 base, with 17 bases between them. The germline V gene encodes CDR1 SGHRS and CDR2 YFSETQ. There are 15 residues in the CDR3. Here the CDR3 reads CASRLRVSGTDTQYF. In nucleotides, the CDR3 is TGCGCCAGTAGGCTTCGGGTCTCTGGCACAGATACGCAGTATTTT.

V usage is TRBV27 and J usage is TRBJ2-1, with 10 bases that match TRBD1. The CDR3 totals 14 residues. Germline CDR1 is MNHEY and CDR2 is SMNVEV (reference sequence). With V trimmed by 4 bases and J by 7 bases, 4 bases remained unmatched. The CDR3 sequence: CASSYGQGGNEQFF. CDR3 nucleotide sequence: TGTGCCAGCAGTTACGGACAGGGGGGGAATGAGCAGTTCTTC.

The rearrangement uses TRBV9 and TRBJ1-1; 11 bases align to TRBD1. With 5 bases clipped from V and 5 bases from J, the junction kept 5 bases outside the gene matches. This CDR3 spans 14 amino acids. The V gene's germline CDR1 is SGDLS and CDR2 YYNGEE. CDR3 in DNA: TGTGCCAGCAGTGGACAGGGGGCGCGGACTGAAGCTTTCTTT. The encoded protein is CASSGQGARTEAFF.

The chain's CDR3 is CASSMLGQGAYNEQFF. In DNA, the CDR3 is TGTGCCAGTAGTATGTTGGGACAGGGGGCGTACAATGAGCAGTTCTTC. This chain uses TRBV19 with TRBJ2-1; TRBD1 matches at 12 bases. V was clipped by 3 bases and J by 4 bases; unmatched bases: 4. Germline-derived CDR1 and CDR2 are LNHDA and SQIVND (reference sequence). The CDR3 consists of 16 residues. Looking up the rest from reference TRBV19 and TRBJ2-1 gives the full variable domain: DGGITQSPKYLFRKEGQNVTLSCEQNLNHDAMYWYRQDPGQGLRLIYYSQIVNDFQKGDIAEGYSVSREKKESFPLTVTSAQKNPTAFYLCASSMLGQGAYNEQFFGPGTRLTVL.

The V and J genes are TRBV5-1 and TRBJ2-3, with D possibly matching TRBD2 (6 bases). V lost 0 bases and J 3 bases, leaving 26 bases between the germline ends. The CDR3 sequence is 20 residues long. Per germline, CDR1 SGHRS and CDR2 YFSETQ. The CDR3 spells CASSLAGQLPWGLGTDTQYF. Written as DNA, the CDR3 is TGCGCCAGCAGCTTGGCCGGGCAGCTCCCATGGGGACTGGGGACAGATACGCAGTATTTT.

The V and J genes are TRBV3-1 (or the pseudogene TRBV3-2) and TRBJ2-5; TRBD2 agrees at 7 bases. This CDR3 contains 13 residues. With V trimmed by 1 base and J by 9 bases, 5 bases remained unmatched. The germline CDR1 and CDR2 sequences are LGHDT and YNNKEL (reference sequence). This CDR3 is CASSQGGSAAQYF. DNA for the CDR3: TGTGCCAGCAGCCAAGGCGGGAGCGCTGCCCAGTACTTC.

V usage is TRBV10-3 and J usage is TRBJ2-3, with D perhaps TRBD1 (6 bases). V was clipped by 6 bases and J by 0 bases, with 10 bases between them. Per the germline V gene, CDR1 is ENHRY and CDR2 is SYGVKD. The CDR3 is 14 amino acids. The CDR3 is CAISTQGSTDTQYF. The DNA of the CDR3 is TGTGCCATCAGCACACAGGGTAGCACAGATACGCAGTATTTT.

The chain carries TRBV18 and TRBJ2-7; 7 bases are shared with TRBD2. CDR3 size: 15 residues. V shed 1 base and J 5 bases; nucleotides not matched to a gene: 8. Germline lookup yields CDR1 KGHSH and CDR2 LQKENI. The CDR3 bases are TGTGCCAGCTCACCACGCGGGAGACTTCTCGACGAGCAGTACGTC. It translates to CASSPRGRLLDEQYV.

The chain links TRBV6-5 to TRBJ1-1; D uncertain. V was trimmed by 5 bases and J by 5 bases, leaving 6 bases between them. The CDR3 spans 11 residues. Germline V gene data show CDR1 as MNHEY and CDR2 as SVGAGI. CDR3 DNA sequence: TGTGCCAGCAGTCCAGGTACTGAAGCTTTCTTT. Translation gives CASSPGTEAFF.

CDR3 in DNA: TGTGCCATCAGATTGACTAGCACAGATACGCAGTATTTT. It specifies CAIRLTSTDTQYF. The chain has TRBV10-3 and TRBJ2-3; no clear D gene. CDR3 size: 13 residues. The germline V gene encodes CDR1 ENHRY and CDR2 SYGVKD. Trimming left V 6 bases short and J 0 bases short, with 7 bases between.

The chain couples TRBV10-3 to TRBJ1-6, with D uncertain. V was trimmed by 5 bases and J by 4 bases, leaving 12 bases between them. This CDR3 is 15 amino acids long. Germline lookup yields CDR1 ENHRY and CDR2 SYGVKD. The CDR3 sequence is CAISTSTDYNSPLHF. CDR3 sequence (DNA): TGTGCCATCAGTACGTCTACAGATTATAATTCACCCCTCCACTTT.

This sequence joins TRBV19 and TRBJ2-3; 11 nucleotides line up with TRBD2. The CDR3 length is 16 residues. Germline V gives CDR1 LNHDA, CDR2 SQIVND (reference sequence). J gave up 2 bases and V 3 bases, and 4 bases lay outside the gene matches. CDR3 protein: CASSIGTSGDTDTQYF. Written as DNA, the CDR3 is TGTGCCAGTAGTATCGGGACTAGCGGAGACACAGATACGCAGTATTTT.

V gene TRBV29-1 combines with J gene TRBJ1-2; D is uncertain. The CDR3 is 13 residues long. The germline V and J ends were trimmed by 4 bases and 4 bases, with 13 bases remaining between them. Germline lookup yields CDR1 SQVTM and CDR2 ANQGSEA. The CDR3 nucleotides are TGCAGCGTTGCTCCGGCGGCCCTCTATGGCTACACCTTC. It translates to CSVAPAALYGYTF. The whole variable domain, filled in from reference TRBV29-1 and TRBJ1-2, reads SAVISQKPSRDICQRGTSLTIQCQVDSQVTMMFWYRQQPGQSLTLIATANQGSEATYESGFVIDKFPISRPNLTFSTLTVSNMSPEDSSIYLCSVAPAALYGYTFGSGTRLTVV.

The rearrangement joins TRBV14 to TRBJ2-3, with 7 positions matching TRBD2. Trimming at V came to 0 bases and at J to 3 bases, leaving 9 bases not matched to a gene. Per germline, CDR1 SGHDN and CDR2 FVKESK. The CDR3 loop spans 17 amino acids. CDR3 DNA sequence: TGTGCCAGCAGCCAAGAAGGCTCCGGGAGGAGGACAGATACGCAGTATTTT. This codes for CASSQEGSGRRTDTQYF.